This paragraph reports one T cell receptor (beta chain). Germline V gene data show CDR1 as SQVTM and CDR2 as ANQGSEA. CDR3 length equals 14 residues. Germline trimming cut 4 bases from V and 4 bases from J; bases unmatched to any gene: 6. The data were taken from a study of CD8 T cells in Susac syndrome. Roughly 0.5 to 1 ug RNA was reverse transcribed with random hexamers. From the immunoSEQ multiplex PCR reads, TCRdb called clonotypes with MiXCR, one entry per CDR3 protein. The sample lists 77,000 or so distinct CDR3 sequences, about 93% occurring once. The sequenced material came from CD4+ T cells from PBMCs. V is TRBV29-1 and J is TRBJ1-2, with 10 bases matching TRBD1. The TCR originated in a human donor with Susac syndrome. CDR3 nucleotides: TGCAGCGTTGCGACCGGACAGGGGGGCTATGGCTACACCTTC. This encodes CSVATGQGGYGYTF.